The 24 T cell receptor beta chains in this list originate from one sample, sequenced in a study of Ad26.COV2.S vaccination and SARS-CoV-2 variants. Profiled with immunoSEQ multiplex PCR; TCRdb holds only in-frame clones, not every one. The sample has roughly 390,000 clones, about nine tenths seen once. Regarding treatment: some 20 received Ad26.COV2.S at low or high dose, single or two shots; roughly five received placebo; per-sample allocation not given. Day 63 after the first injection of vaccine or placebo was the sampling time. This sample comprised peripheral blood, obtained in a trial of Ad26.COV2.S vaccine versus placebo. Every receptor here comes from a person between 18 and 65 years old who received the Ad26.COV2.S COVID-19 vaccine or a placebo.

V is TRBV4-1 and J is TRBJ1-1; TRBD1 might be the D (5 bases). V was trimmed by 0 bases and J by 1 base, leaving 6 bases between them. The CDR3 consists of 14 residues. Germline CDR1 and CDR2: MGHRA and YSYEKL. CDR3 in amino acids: CASSQDQGNTEAFF. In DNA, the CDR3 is TGCGCCAGCAGCCAAGATCAGGGGAACACTGAAGCTTTCTTT.

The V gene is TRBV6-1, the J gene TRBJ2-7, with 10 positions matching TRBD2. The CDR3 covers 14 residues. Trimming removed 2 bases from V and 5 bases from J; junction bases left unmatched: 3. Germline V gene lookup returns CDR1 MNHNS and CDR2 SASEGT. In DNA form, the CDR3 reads TGTGCCAGCAGTGAACAGCGGGGGGGCGACGAGCAGTACTTC. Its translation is CASSEQRGGDEQYF.

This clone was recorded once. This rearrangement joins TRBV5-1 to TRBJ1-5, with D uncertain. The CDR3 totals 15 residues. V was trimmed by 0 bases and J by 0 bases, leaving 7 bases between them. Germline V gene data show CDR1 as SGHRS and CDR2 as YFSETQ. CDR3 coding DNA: TGCGCCAGCAGCTTGGCAGACCCTAGCAATCAGCCCCAGCATTTT. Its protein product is CASSLADPSNQPQHF.

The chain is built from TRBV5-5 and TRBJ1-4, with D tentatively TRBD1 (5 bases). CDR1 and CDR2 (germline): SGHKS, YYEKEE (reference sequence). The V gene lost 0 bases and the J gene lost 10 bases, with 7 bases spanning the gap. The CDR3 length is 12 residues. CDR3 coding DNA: TGTGCCAGCAGCTTGGGAGGGGTAAAACTGTTTTTT. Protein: CASSLGGVKLFF.

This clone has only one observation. The CDR3 DNA is TGCGCCAGCAGCCAAGATCAGTACGGGGCAACGAACACCGGGGAGCTGTTTTTT. It specifies CASSQDQYGATNTGELFF. This chain uses TRBV4-1 with TRBJ2-2; either TRBD1 or TRBD2 may fit D (5 bases each). The CDR3 is 18 residues long. Deletions cut 0 bases from V and 0 bases from J, with 14 bases between. The germline CDR1 and CDR2 sequences are MGHRA and YSYEKL.

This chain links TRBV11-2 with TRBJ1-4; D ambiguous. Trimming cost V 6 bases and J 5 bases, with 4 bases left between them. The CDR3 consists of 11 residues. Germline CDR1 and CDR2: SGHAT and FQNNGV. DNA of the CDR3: TGTGCCAGCAGTTCCAATGAAAAACTGTTTTTT. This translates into CASSSNEKLFF.

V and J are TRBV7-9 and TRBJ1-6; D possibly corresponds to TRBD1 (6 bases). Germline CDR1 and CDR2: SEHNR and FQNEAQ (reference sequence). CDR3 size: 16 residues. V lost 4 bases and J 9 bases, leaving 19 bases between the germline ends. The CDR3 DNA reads TGTGCCAGCAGCTCAACCCCCTCGGACAGATCTTCACCCCTCCACTTT. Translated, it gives CASSSTPSDRSSPLHF.

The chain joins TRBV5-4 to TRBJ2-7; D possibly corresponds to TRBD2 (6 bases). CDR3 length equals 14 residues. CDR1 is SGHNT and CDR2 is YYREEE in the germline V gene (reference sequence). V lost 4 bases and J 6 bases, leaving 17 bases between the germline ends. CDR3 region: CASSKGPGVGEQYF. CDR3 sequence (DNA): TGTGCCAGCAGCAAGGGACCGGGAGTGGGCGAGCAGTACTTC.

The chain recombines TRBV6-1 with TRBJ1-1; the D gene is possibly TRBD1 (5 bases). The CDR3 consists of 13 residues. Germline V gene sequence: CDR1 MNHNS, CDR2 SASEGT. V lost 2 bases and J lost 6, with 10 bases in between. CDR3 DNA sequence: TGTGCCAGCAGTGAATGGGGGGGACCTGAAGCTTTCTTT. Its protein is CASSEWGGPEAFF.

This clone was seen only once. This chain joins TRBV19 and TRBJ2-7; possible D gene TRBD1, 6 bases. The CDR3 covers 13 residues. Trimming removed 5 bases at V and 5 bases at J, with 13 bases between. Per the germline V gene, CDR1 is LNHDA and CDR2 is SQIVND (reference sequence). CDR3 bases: TGTGCCAGTAGTCCGAACAGGGTCCACGAGCAGTACTTC. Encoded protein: CASSPNRVHEQYF.

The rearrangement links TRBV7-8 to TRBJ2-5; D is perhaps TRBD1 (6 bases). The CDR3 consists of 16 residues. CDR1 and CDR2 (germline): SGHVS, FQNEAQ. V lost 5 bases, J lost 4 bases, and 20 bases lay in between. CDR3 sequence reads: CASSLFRYRVRETQYF. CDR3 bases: TGTGCCAGCAGCCTCTTTCGATACAGGGTCCGAGAGACCCAGTACTTC. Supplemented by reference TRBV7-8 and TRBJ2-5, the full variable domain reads GAGVSQSPRYKVAKRGQDVALRCDPISGHVSLFWYQQALGQGPEFLTYFQNEAQLDKSGLPSDRFFAERPEGSVSTLKIQRTQQEDSAVYLCASSLFRYRVRETQYFGPGTRLLVL.

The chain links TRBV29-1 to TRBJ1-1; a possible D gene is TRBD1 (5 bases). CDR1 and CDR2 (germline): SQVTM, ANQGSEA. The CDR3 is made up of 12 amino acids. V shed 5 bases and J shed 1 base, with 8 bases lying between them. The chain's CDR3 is CSVRTGNTEAFF. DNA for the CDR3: TGCAGCGTTAGAACAGGGAACACTGAAGCTTTCTTT.

CDR3 sequence: CSGGGQETQYF. The DNA for the CDR3 is TGCAGTGGGGGGGGCCAAGAGACCCAGTACTTC. The rearrangement uses TRBV20-1 and TRBJ2-5; 7 nucleotides match TRBD2. V lost 7 bases and J lost 1; bases outside the gene matches: 0. Germline-derived CDR1 and CDR2 are DFQATT and SNEGSKA (reference sequence). The CDR3 extends over 11 amino acids.

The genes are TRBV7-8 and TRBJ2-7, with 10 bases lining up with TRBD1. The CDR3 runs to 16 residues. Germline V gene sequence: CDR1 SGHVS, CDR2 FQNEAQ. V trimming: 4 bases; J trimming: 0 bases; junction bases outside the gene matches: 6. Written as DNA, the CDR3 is TGTGCCAGCAGCTATCGACAGGGGGCTAGCTCCTACGAGCAGTACTTC. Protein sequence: CASSYRQGASSYEQYF.

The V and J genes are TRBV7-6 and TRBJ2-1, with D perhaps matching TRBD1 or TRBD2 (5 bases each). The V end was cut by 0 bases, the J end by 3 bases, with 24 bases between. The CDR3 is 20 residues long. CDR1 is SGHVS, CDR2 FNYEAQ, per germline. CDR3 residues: CASSLAVGDREETLYNEQFF. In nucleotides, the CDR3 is TGTGCCAGCAGCTTAGCGGTGGGGGATAGGGAAGAAACCCTCTACAATGAGCAGTTCTTC.

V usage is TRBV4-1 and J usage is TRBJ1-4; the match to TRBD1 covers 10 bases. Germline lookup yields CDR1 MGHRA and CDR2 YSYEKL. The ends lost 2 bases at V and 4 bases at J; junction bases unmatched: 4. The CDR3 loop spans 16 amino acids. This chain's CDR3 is CASSQPGQGNNEKLFF. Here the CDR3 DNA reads TGCGCCAGCAGCCAACCGGGACAGGGGAATAATGAAAAACTGTTTTTT.

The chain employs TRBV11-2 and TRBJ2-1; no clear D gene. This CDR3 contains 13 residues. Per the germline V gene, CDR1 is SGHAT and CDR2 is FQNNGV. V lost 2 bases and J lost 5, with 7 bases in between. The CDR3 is CASSLRPHNEQFF. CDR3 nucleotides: TGTGCCAGCAGCTTAAGGCCCCACAATGAGCAGTTCTTC. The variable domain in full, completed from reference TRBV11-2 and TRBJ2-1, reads EAGVAQSPRYKIIEKRQSVAFWCNPISGHATLYWYQQILGQGPKLLIQFQNNGVVDDSQLPKDRFSAERLKGVDSTLKIQPAKLEDSAVYLCASSLRPHNEQFFGPGTRLTVL.

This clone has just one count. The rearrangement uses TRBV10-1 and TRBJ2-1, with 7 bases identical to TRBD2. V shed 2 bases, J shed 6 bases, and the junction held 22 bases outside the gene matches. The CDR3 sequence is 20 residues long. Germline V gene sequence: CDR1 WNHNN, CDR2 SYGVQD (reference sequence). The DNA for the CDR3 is TGCGCCAGCAGTGAGGGAAGACTAGCTCCCGTCCGTCTCTCGGGCAATGAGCAGTTCTTC. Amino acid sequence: CASSEGRLAPVRLSGNEQFF.

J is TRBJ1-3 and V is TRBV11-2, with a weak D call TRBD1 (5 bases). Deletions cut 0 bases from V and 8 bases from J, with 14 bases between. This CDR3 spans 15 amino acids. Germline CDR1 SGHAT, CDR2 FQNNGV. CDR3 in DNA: TGTGCCAGCAGCTTAGATAACAGGCAGCAGTACACCATATATTTT. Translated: CASSLDNRQQYTIYF.

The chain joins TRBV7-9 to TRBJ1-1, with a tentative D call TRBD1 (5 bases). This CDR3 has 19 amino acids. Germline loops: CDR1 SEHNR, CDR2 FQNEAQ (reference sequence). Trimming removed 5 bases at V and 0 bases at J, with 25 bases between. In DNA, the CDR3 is TGTGCCAGCAGCCCACCCCGAGACAGTACATACAACATGAACACTGAAGCTTTCTTT. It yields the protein CASSPPRDSTYNMNTEAFF.

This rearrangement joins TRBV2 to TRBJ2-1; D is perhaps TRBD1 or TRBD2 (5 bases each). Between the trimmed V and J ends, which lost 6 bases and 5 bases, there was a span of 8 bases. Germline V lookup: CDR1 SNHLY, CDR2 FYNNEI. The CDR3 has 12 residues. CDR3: CASRRDHNEQFF. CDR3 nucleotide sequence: TGTGCCAGCAGGAGGGACCACAATGAGCAGTTCTTC.

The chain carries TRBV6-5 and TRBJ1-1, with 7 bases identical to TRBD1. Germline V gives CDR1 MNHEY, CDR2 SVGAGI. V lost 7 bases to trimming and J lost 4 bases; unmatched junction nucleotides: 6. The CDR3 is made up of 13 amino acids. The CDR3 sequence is CASTGGGFTEAFF. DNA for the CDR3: TGTGCCAGCACAGGGGGAGGCTTCACTGAAGCTTTCTTT.

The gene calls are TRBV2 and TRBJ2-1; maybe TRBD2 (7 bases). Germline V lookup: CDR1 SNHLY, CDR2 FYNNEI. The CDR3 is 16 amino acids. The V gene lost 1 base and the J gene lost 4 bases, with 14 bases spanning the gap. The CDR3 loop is CASSEGGGRGYNEQFF. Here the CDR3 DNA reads TGTGCCAGCAGTGAAGGGGGGGGCAGGGGATACAATGAGCAGTTCTTC.

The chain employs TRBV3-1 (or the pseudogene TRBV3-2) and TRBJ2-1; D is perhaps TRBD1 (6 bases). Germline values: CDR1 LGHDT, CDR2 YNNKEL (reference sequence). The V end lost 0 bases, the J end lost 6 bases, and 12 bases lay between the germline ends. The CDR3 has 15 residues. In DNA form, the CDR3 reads TGTGCCAGCAGCCAAGACAGGGGTTTCTTCAATGAGCAGTTCTTC. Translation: CASSQDRGFFNEQFF.